The rows below give T cell receptor beta chains drawn from one sample of a study of beta chain features in type 1 diabetes. TCRdb's copy holds only in-frame clones and misses some; the assay was immunoSEQ multiplex PCR. The sample shows hundreds of thousands of clones, roughly a tenth of them seen only once. The sequencing input was naive CD4+ T cells from blood. The origin of the receptors is a man aged 30 to 39 with type 1 diabetes. The CDR3 runs from the conserved cysteine through the conserved F or W. Each record gives: V gene, CDR3 length, clone size, J gene, D gene, CDR3 protein, CDR3 DNA. The D gene is left open where the match is weak. Clone size is shown for a subset of rows, as once, few, many or a class of expanded clone.

v_gene: TRBV5-1
len: 14
abundance: few
j_gene: TRBJ2-5
d_gene: NA
CDR3aa: CASSLGGFQETQYF
CDR3nt: TGCGCCAGCAGCTTGGGAGGCTTTCAAGAGACCCAGTACTTC

v_gene: TRBV5-1
len: 15
abundance: NA
j_gene: TRBJ1-3
d_gene: NA
CDR3aa: CASSMPGSSGNTIYF
CDR3nt: TGCGCCAGCAGCATGCCAGGCTCCTCTGGAAACACCATATATTTT

v_gene: TRBV7-2
len: 15
abundance: NA
j_gene: TRBJ1-6
d_gene: TRBD1
CDR3aa: CASSPGQGFNSPLHF
CDR3nt: TGTGCCAGCAGCCCAGGACAGGGGTTTAATTCACCCCTCCACTTT

v_gene: TRBV2
len: 12
abundance: NA
j_gene: TRBJ1-2
d_gene: NA
CDR3aa: CASSDLGVGYTF
CDR3nt: TGTGCCAGCAGCGACCTCGGGGTTGGCTACACCTTC

v_gene: TRBV30
len: 11
abundance: few
j_gene: TRBJ2-7
d_gene: NA
CDR3aa: CAWSRAYEQYF
CDR3nt: TGTGCCTGGAGCAGGGCCTACGAGCAGTACTTC

v_gene: TRBV7-9
len: 15
abundance: few
j_gene: TRBJ2-2
d_gene: NA
CDR3aa: CASSSRTTNTGELFF
CDR3nt: TGTGCCAGCAGCTCCCGGACAACGAACACCGGGGAGCTGTTTTTT

v_gene: TRBV9
len: 14
abundance: NA
j_gene: TRBJ2-3
d_gene: NA
CDR3aa: CASSDASGADTQYF
CDR3nt: TGTGCCAGCAGCGATGCTTCAGGGGCAGATACGCAGTATTTT

v_gene: TRBV9
len: 13
abundance: few
j_gene: TRBJ2-5
d_gene: NA
CDR3aa: CASSVAGVGTQYF
CDR3nt: TGTGCCAGCAGCGTAGCAGGGGTCGGGACCCAGTACTTC

v_gene: TRBV14
len: 16
abundance: NA
j_gene: TRBJ1-6
d_gene: NA
CDR3aa: CASSQVKARADSPLHF
CDR3nt: TGTGCCAGCAGCCAAGTAAAGGCCAGGGCGGATTCACCCCTCCACTTT

v_gene: TRBV29-1
len: 11
abundance: NA
j_gene: TRBJ1-2
d_gene: TRBD1
CDR3aa: CSVFDRVGYTF
CDR3nt: TGCAGCGTTTTCGACAGGGTCGGCTACACCTTC

v_gene: TRBV19
len: 18
abundance: NA
j_gene: TRBJ2-1
d_gene: TRBD2
CDR3aa: CASSIRLAGATSYNEQFF
CDR3nt: TGTGCCAGTAGTATAAGGTTAGCGGGGGCCACCTCCTACAATGAGCAGTTCTTC

v_gene: TRBV28
len: 14
abundance: NA
j_gene: TRBJ2-2
d_gene: TRBD2
CDR3aa: CASRGGTTPGELFF
CDR3nt: TGTGCCAGCCGGGGGGGGACTACCCCCGGGGAGCTGTTTTTT

v_gene: TRBV7-9
len: 15
abundance: few
j_gene: TRBJ2-5
d_gene: TRBD1
CDR3aa: CASSLKGQGAETQYF
CDR3nt: TGTGCCAGCAGCCTGAAGGGACAGGGGGCCGAGACCCAGTACTTC

v_gene: TRBV30
len: 11
abundance: NA
j_gene: TRBJ1-2
d_gene: NA
CDR3aa: CAWISIYGYTF
CDR3nt: TGTGCCTGGATTAGTATATATGGCTACACCTTC

v_gene: TRBV13
len: 15
abundance: few
j_gene: TRBJ1-1
d_gene: TRBD1
CDR3aa: CASSSSRQGDTEAFF
CDR3nt: TGTGCCAGCAGCTCTTCCCGACAGGGGGATACTGAAGCTTTCTTT

v_gene: TRBV5-1
len: 13
abundance: NA
j_gene: TRBJ1-1
d_gene: NA
CDR3aa: CASSLNPGTEAFF
CDR3nt: TGCGCCAGCAGCTTGAATCCGGGGACTGAAGCTTTCTTT

v_gene: TRBV23-1
len: 16
abundance: NA
j_gene: TRBJ1-2
d_gene: NA
CDR3aa: CASRRIPGQSNYGYTF
CDR3nt: TGCGCCAGCAGGCGTATCCCAGGACAGAGCAACTATGGCTACACCTTC

v_gene: TRBV11-2
len: 15
abundance: few
j_gene: TRBJ2-3
d_gene: NA
CDR3aa: CASHSFREMADTQYF
CDR3nt: TGTGCCAGCCATTCTTTCCGGGAGATGGCAGATACGCAGTATTTT

v_gene: TRBV13
len: 13
abundance: few
j_gene: TRBJ1-1
d_gene: NA
CDR3aa: CASSQGWRGEAFF
CDR3nt: TGTGCCAGCAGCCAAGGTTGGAGGGGTGAAGCTTTCTTT

v_gene: TRBV13
len: 16
abundance: few
j_gene: TRBJ2-2
d_gene: TRBD2
CDR3aa: CASSPPAGGPTGELFF
CDR3nt: TGTGCCAGCAGCCCCCCGGCGGGGGGCCCCACCGGGGAGCTGTTTTTT

v_gene: TRBV5-1
len: 13
abundance: few
j_gene: TRBJ1-2
d_gene: TRBD1
CDR3aa: CASSLDRGRGYTF
CDR3nt: TGCGCCAGCAGCCTGGACAGGGGGCGCGGCTACACCTTC

v_gene: TRBV5-4
len: 14
abundance: few
j_gene: TRBJ2-5
d_gene: NA
CDR3aa: CASSLAIGEETQYF
CDR3nt: TGTGCCAGCAGCTTGGCCATAGGGGAAGAGACCCAGTACTTC

v_gene: TRBV20-1
len: 11
abundance: NA
j_gene: TRBJ1-2
d_gene: NA
CDR3aa: CSAGGVGGYTF
CDR3nt: TGCAGTGCCGGGGGGGTTGGAGGCTACACCTTC

v_gene: TRBV9
len: 15
abundance: few
j_gene: TRBJ2-1
d_gene: TRBD2
CDR3aa: CASNSGASGVNEQFF
CDR3nt: TGTGCCAGCAACTCCGGGGCTAGCGGGGTGAATGAGCAGTTCTTC

v_gene: TRBV18
len: 13
abundance: few
j_gene: TRBJ1-1
d_gene: NA
CDR3aa: CASSRGTNTEAFF
CDR3nt: TGTGCCAGCTCCAGGGGCACGAACACTGAAGCTTTCTTT

v_gene: TRBV5-6
len: 15
abundance: NA
j_gene: TRBJ1-6
d_gene: NA
CDR3aa: CASRLGAAYNSPLHF
CDR3nt: TGTGCCAGCAGGCTGGGGGCGGCCTATAATTCACCCCTCCACTTT

v_gene: TRBV6-5
len: 16
abundance: NA
j_gene: TRBJ2-5
d_gene: TRBD1
CDR3aa: CASSYSGQGTGETQYF
CDR3nt: TGTGCCAGCAGTTACTCGGGACAGGGGACGGGAGAGACCCAGTACTTC

v_gene: TRBV5-4
len: 14
abundance: NA
j_gene: TRBJ1-3
d_gene: NA
CDR3aa: CASSLGVSGNTIYF
CDR3nt: TGTGCCAGCAGCTTGGGCGTTTCGGGAAACACCATATATTTT

v_gene: TRBV28
len: 13
abundance: NA
j_gene: TRBJ2-7
d_gene: NA
CDR3aa: CASRWGRSYEQYF
CDR3nt: TGTGCCAGCCGTTGGGGGCGGTCCTACGAGCAGTACTTC

v_gene: TRBV6-5
len: 11
abundance: few
j_gene: TRBJ2-7
d_gene: NA
CDR3aa: CASSDGGKQYF
CDR3nt: TGTGCCAGCAGTGACGGAGGAAAGCAGTACTTC

v_gene: TRBV12-5
len: 14
abundance: NA
j_gene: TRBJ1-2
d_gene: TRBD1
CDR3aa: CASGPDRGHDGYTF
CDR3nt: TGTGCTAGTGGCCCCGACAGGGGGCATGATGGCTACACCTTC

v_gene: TRBV12-5
len: 14
abundance: NA
j_gene: TRBJ1-2
d_gene: TRBD1
CDR3aa: CASAVVQGFYGYTF
CDR3nt: TGTGCTAGTGCCGTAGTACAGGGGTTCTATGGCTACACCTTC

v_gene: TRBV5-1
len: 16
abundance: NA
j_gene: TRBJ2-2
d_gene: NA
CDR3aa: CASSSQGDPNTGELFF
CDR3nt: TGCGCCAGCAGCTCACAGGGCGACCCGAACACCGGGGAGCTGTTTTTT

v_gene: TRBV11-2
len: 15
abundance: NA
j_gene: TRBJ2-3
d_gene: TRBD2
CDR3aa: CASSSPSGDTDTQYF
CDR3nt: TGTGCCAGCAGCAGTCCTAGCGGGGACACAGATACGCAGTATTTT

v_gene: TRBV28
len: 14
abundance: few
j_gene: TRBJ1-2
d_gene: NA
CDR3aa: CASSLGGQGRGYTF
CDR3nt: TGTGCCAGCAGTTTAGGCGGGCAGGGGCGCGGCTACACCTTC

v_gene: TRBV18
len: 15
abundance: NA
j_gene: TRBJ1-4
d_gene: NA
CDR3aa: CASSPSVATNEKLFF
CDR3nt: TGTGCCAGCTCACCTAGCGTTGCAACTAATGAAAAACTGTTTTTT

v_gene: TRBV25-1
len: 14
abundance: few
j_gene: TRBJ1-1
d_gene: TRBD1
CDR3aa: CASSPTGVYTEAFF
CDR3nt: TGTGCCAGCAGCCCAACAGGGGTTTACACTGAAGCTTTCTTT

v_gene: TRBV19
len: 13
abundance: NA
j_gene: TRBJ1-1
d_gene: NA
CDR3aa: CASSMGRNTEAFF
CDR3nt: TGTGCCAGTAGTATGGGGAGGAACACTGAAGCTTTCTTT

v_gene: TRBV20-1
len: 11
abundance: few
j_gene: TRBJ2-7
d_gene: NA
CDR3aa: CSASTSGQQYF
CDR3nt: TGCAGTGCTAGTACCAGCGGACAGCAGTACTTC

v_gene: TRBV4-1
len: 18
abundance: few
j_gene: TRBJ2-2
d_gene: NA
CDR3aa: CASSQTAPGTGSTGELFF
CDR3nt: TGCGCCAGCAGCCAGACTGCCCCCGGTACAGGGTCCACCGGGGAGCTGTTTTTT

v_gene: TRBV5-1
len: 14
abundance: NA
j_gene: TRBJ1-1
d_gene: TRBD1
CDR3aa: CASSSGTGGTEAFF
CDR3nt: TGCGCCAGCAGCTCCGGGACAGGGGGGACTGAAGCTTTCTTT

v_gene: TRBV18
len: 16
abundance: NA
j_gene: TRBJ1-3
d_gene: NA
CDR3aa: CASSPRLGRVGNTIYF
CDR3nt: TGTGCCAGCTCACCTAGACTGGGGCGCGTTGGAAACACCATATATTTT

v_gene: TRBV6-6
len: 12
abundance: few
j_gene: TRBJ2-5
d_gene: NA
CDR3aa: CASSYVTETQYF
CDR3nt: TGTGCCAGCAGTTACGTAACTGAGACCCAGTACTTC

v_gene: TRBV19
len: 17
abundance: few
j_gene: TRBJ2-4
d_gene: TRBD2
CDR3aa: CASSIVRGGMAKNIQYF
CDR3nt: TGTGCCAGTAGTATAGTTAGGGGAGGGATGGCCAAAAACATTCAGTACTTC

v_gene: TRBV7-2
len: 17
abundance: NA
j_gene: TRBJ2-4
d_gene: NA
CDR3aa: CASSRSMGRTGENIQYF
CDR3nt: TGTGCCAGCAGCAGATCCATGGGCAGAACCGGGGAAAACATTCAGTACTTC

v_gene: TRBV9
len: 13
abundance: NA
j_gene: TRBJ2-5
d_gene: TRBD2
CDR3aa: CASSVGGGETQYF
CDR3nt: TGTGCCAGCAGCGTAGGGGGGGGAGAGACCCAGTACTTC

v_gene: TRBV5-1
len: 16
abundance: NA
j_gene: TRBJ2-2
d_gene: NA
CDR3aa: CASTPGLTTNTGELFF
CDR3nt: TGCGCCAGCACTCCGGGCCTGACTACGAACACCGGGGAGCTGTTTTTT

v_gene: TRBV4-3
len: 19
abundance: few
j_gene: TRBJ1-1
d_gene: NA
CDR3aa: CASSQVLPLRDRMNTEAFF
CDR3nt: TGCGCCAGCAGCCAAGTGTTGCCGCTGAGGGATAGGATGAACACTGAAGCTTTCTTT

v_gene: TRBV25-1
len: 17
abundance: few
j_gene: TRBJ1-6
d_gene: TRBD1
CDR3aa: CASSEYMRGTGNSPLHF
CDR3nt: TGTGCCAGCAGTGAATATATGAGGGGGACAGGAAATTCACCCCTCCACTTT

v_gene: TRBV29-1
len: 11
abundance: few
j_gene: TRBJ2-2
d_gene: NA
CDR3aa: CSARSAGELFF
CDR3nt: TGCAGCGCGAGGAGCGCCGGGGAGCTGTTTTTT

v_gene: TRBV6-5
len: 15
abundance: NA
j_gene: TRBJ1-2
d_gene: NA
CDR3aa: CASSTRGQTNYGYTF
CDR3nt: TGTGCCAGCAGTACCCGAGGACAGACTAACTATGGCTACACCTTC

v_gene: TRBV9
len: 11
abundance: few
j_gene: TRBJ2-7
d_gene: NA
CDR3aa: CASSVACEQYF
CDR3nt: TGTGCCAGCAGCGTAGCTTGCGAGCAGTACTTC

v_gene: TRBV6-6
len: 13
abundance: NA
j_gene: TRBJ1-5
d_gene: NA
CDR3aa: CASSLGQNQPQHF
CDR3nt: TGTGCCAGCAGTTTGGGGCAGAATCAGCCCCAGCATTTT

v_gene: TRBV6-6
len: 16
abundance: few
j_gene: TRBJ2-5
d_gene: NA
CDR3aa: CASSYSRRTYEETQYF
CDR3nt: TGTGCCAGCAGTTACTCGAGGCGGACTTACGAAGAGACCCAGTACTTC